The 25 T cell receptor beta chains in this list originate from one sample, sequenced in a study of blood T cells in healthy people across ages. For the second PCR, which ran for about 7 to 11 cycles, a sample-barcoded 5' primer and a J-beta primer mix were used. TCRdb independently ran MiXCR on the 5' RACE reads; one entry per CDR3 protein. The repertoire has 1.5 million to 2 million distinct CDR3 sequences, roughly 27% of them found once; the top ten carry about 8%. Sequencing was carried out using blood. The receptors originated from a woman in her thirties in good health.

In nucleotides, the CDR3 is TGTGCCAGCAGCCTGAGCGCGGATGACAGGGGGTTTTGCTACACCTTC. It codes for CASSLSADDRGFCYTF. The chain employs TRBV12-3 or TRBV12-4 and TRBJ1-2; the match to TRBD1 covers 9 bases. Trimming removed 6 bases from V and 9 bases from J; junction bases left unmatched: 17. This CDR3 is 16 amino acids long.

This clonotype was observed at least ten times. The chain joins TRBV7-3 to TRBJ2-3; possible D gene TRBD2, 5 bases. Germline V gene lookup returns CDR1 SGHTA and CDR2 FQGTGA. Deletions cut 2 bases from V and 3 bases from J, with 12 bases between. The CDR3 is 15 residues long. CDR3 DNA: TGTGCCAGCAGCTTATGGTCTAGCCAGACAGATACGCAGTATTTT. Translation: CASSLWSSQTDTQYF.

This clonotype has more than one count but fewer than ten. A much more abundant neighbour one base away suggests this may be a read error. The chain links TRBV4-1 to TRBJ2-5; TRBD2 agrees at 8 bases. CDR1 and CDR2 from the germline V gene are MGHRA and YSYEKL. The V gene end was trimmed by 2 bases and the J gene end by 11 bases; junction bases not matched to a gene: 10. This CDR3 comprises 14 residues. CDR3 amino acids: CASSQSSGRMEQYF. The CDR3 DNA reads as TGCGCCAGCAGCCAATCTAGCGGGCGCATGGAGCAGTACTTC.

The V and J genes are TRBV5-1 and TRBJ1-1; 8 nucleotides line up with TRBD1. The CDR3 spans 13 residues. The V segment lost 5 bases and the J segment 4 bases; nucleotides outside the gene matches: 4. CDR1 SGHRS and CDR2 YFSETQ come from the germline V gene. The CDR3 region has the DNA TGCGCCAGCAGGACAGGGGTGGGCACTGAAGCTTTCTTT. Protein sequence: CASRTGVGTEAFF.

This clonotype has only a few counts. J is TRBJ1-4 and V is TRBV6-5; D gene uncertain. Germline V gene lookup returns CDR1 MNHEY and CDR2 SVGAGI. Trimming took off 6 bases at V and 4 bases at J, with 12 bases between the two ends. The CDR3 totals 14 residues. The CDR3 sequence is CASRYSVRNEKLFF. The CDR3 bases are TGTGCCAGCAGGTACAGCGTCCGTAATGAAAAACTGTTTTTT.

This clonotype has just a few counts. Here the CDR3 reads CASRGTGTGGTEAFF. Written as DNA, the CDR3 is TGTGCCAGCAGAGGTACCGGGACAGGGGGCACTGAAGCTTTCTTT. The chain carries TRBV12-3 or TRBV12-4 and TRBJ1-1, with 11 bases identical to TRBD1. The CDR3 consists of 15 residues. J lost 4 bases, V lost 6 bases, and 7 bases had no gene match.

This clonotype was counted ten times or more. This chain links TRBV20-1 with TRBJ2-3; 7 nucleotides align to TRBD1. The CDR3 loop spans 15 amino acids. Germline CDR1 DFQATT, CDR2 SNEGSKA (reference sequence). The trim removed 6 bases at V and 5 bases at J, leaving 14 bases unmatched. The CDR3 DNA reads TGCAGTGCCGACTTATTGACAGGGATCATAGATACGCAGTATTTT. Amino acid sequence: CSADLLTGIIDTQYF.

The chain uses TRBV5-5 and TRBJ2-1, with D perhaps matching TRBD2 (6 bases). The CDR3 loop spans 15 amino acids. Trimming pared 0 bases from V and 5 bases from J, leaving 12 bases between. The germline V gene encodes CDR1 SGHKS and CDR2 YYEKEE (reference sequence). This CDR3 reads CASSLAPGTHNEQFF. DNA of the CDR3: TGTGCCAGCAGCTTGGCCCCCGGGACTCACAATGAGCAGTTCTTC.

The rearrangement joins TRBV5-1 to TRBJ2-4; possible D gene TRBD2, 6 bases. The J call may be mistaken, given a closer DNA end match to TRBJ2-7. The CDR3 is 15 amino acids. CDR1 is SGHRS, CDR2 YFSETQ, per germline. CDR3 region: CASSLLGGYPYEQYF. The CDR3, as DNA: TGCGCCAGCAGCTTGTTGGGAGGTTATCCCTACGAGCAGTACTTC.

This clonotype occurred a few times. The rearrangement joins TRBV5-1 to TRBJ1-1, with 7 positions matching TRBD1. Germline CDR1 is SGHRS and CDR2 is YFSETQ. The CDR3 covers 15 residues. V dropped 3 bases and J dropped 1; count of bases not matched to a gene: 6. The DNA for the CDR3 is TGCGCCAGCAGCTCGGGACAGTATGAGAACACTGAAGCTTTCTTT. This gives the protein CASSSGQYENTEAFF.

This clonotype was detected many times. This rearrangement joins TRBV20-1 to TRBJ2-5; 7 nucleotides agree with TRBD2. Germline lookup yields CDR1 DFQATT and CDR2 SNEGSKA (reference sequence). With 6 bases clipped from V and 5 bases from J, the junction kept 12 bases outside the gene matches. This CDR3 is built from 14 residues. The CDR3 loop reads CSAQSGITGETQYF. Written as DNA, the CDR3 is TGCAGTGCCCAAAGCGGGATCACGGGGGAGACCCAGTACTTC.

The chain is built from TRBV6-6 and TRBJ1-6; 10 bases line up with TRBD1. V lost 5 bases to trimming and J lost 7 bases; unmatched junction nucleotides: 5. Germline CDR1 MNHNY, CDR2 SVGAGI (reference sequence). There are 15 residues in the CDR3. CDR3 nucleotide sequence: TGTGCCAGCAGTACTGGGACAGGGGAAAATTCACCCCTCCACTTT. Protein sequence: CASSTGTGENSPLHF.

J is TRBJ1-2 and V is TRBV30; no firm D call. CDR3 length equals 13 residues. Germline CDR1 is GTSNPN and CDR2 is SVGIG (reference sequence). Trimming left V 0 bases short and J 3 bases short, with 8 bases between. CDR3 sequence (DNA): TGTGCCTGGAGTGTACATCTCGACTATGGCTACACCTTC. This translates into CAWSVHLDYGYTF.

The genes are TRBV5-6 and TRBJ2-3, with D possibly being TRBD1 (6 bases). Germline V CDR1 and CDR2: SGHDT, YYEEEE. The V end lost 4 bases, the J end lost 2 bases, and 17 bases lay between the germline ends. The CDR3 consists of 16 residues. This CDR3 is CASSEIDRFPTDTQYF. The CDR3 DNA sequence: TGTGCCAGCAGCGAGATCGACAGGTTTCCCACAGATACGCAGTATTTT.

The chain carries TRBV6-6 and TRBJ1-1, with a possible D match to TRBD1 (5 bases). This CDR3 has 14 residues. Trimming left V 6 bases short and J 6 bases short, with 17 bases between. CDR1 is MNHNY and CDR2 is SVGAGI in the germline V gene (reference sequence). This CDR3 reads CASSLRVEQSEAFF. The CDR3, as DNA: TGTGCCAGCAGCCTCAGGGTCGAACAATCTGAAGCTTTCTTT.

This clonotype was recorded at least ten times. This chain links TRBV15 with TRBJ2-7; no clear D. The CDR3 contains 13 residues. V was cut by 0 bases and J by 3 bases, with 6 bases left in between. Germline values: CDR1 LNHNV, CDR2 YYDKDF (reference sequence). This chain's CDR3 is CATSRERNYEQYF. The DNA for the CDR3 is TGTGCCACCAGCAGAGAACGGAACTACGAGCAGTACTTC.

Comments on this clonotype: A clone one base away is much larger, so this may be a read error. This chain connects TRBV7-8 to TRBJ2-5, with 7 nucleotides matching TRBD2. This CDR3 is built from 13 residues. Germline V gene sequence: CDR1 SGHVS, CDR2 FQNEAQ. CDR3 loop: CASSFTGGETQCF. The CDR3 bases are TGTGCCAGCAGCTTCACGGGGGGAGAGACCCAGTGCTTC.

On this clonotype itself: One end of the junction does not line up with germline, which may come from a read error. This rearrangement joins TRBV20-1 to TRBJ2-5; 9 bases map to TRBD2. Germline lookup yields CDR1 DFQATT and CDR2 SNEGSKA (reference sequence). This CDR3 has 15 amino acids. The CDR3 bases are TGCAGCGCTAACGATAGCGGGGGACTCCAAGAGACCCAGTACTTC. Translated, it gives CSANDSGGLQETQYF.

This clonotype has just a few counts. The chain joins TRBV18 to TRBJ2-5; 7 bases agree with TRBD1. Per germline, CDR1 KGHSH and CDR2 LQKENI. J was trimmed by 3 bases and V by 0 bases; bases with no gene match: 10. The CDR3 is 17 amino acids. This CDR3 is CASSPPTGKDGEETQYF. Written as DNA, the CDR3 is TGTGCCAGCTCACCACCGACAGGGAAGGATGGGGAAGAGACCCAGTACTTC.

This clonotype was seen a few times. The chain recombines TRBV28 with TRBJ2-1; TRBD2 might be the D (7 bases). Per the germline V gene, CDR1 is MDHEN and CDR2 is SYDVKM. The V end was cut by 5 bases, the J end by 10 bases, with 15 bases between. The CDR3 contains 13 residues. CDR3 protein: CASSIPGRGEQFF. In DNA, the CDR3 is TGTGCCAGCAGTATCCCAGGGAGGGGGGAGCAGTTCTTC. Drawing the rest from reference TRBV28 and TRBJ2-1, the complete variable domain is DVKVTQSSRYLVKRTGEKVFLECVQDMDHENMFWYRQDPGLGLRLIYFSYDVKMKEKGDIPEGYSVSREKKERFSLILESASTNQTSMYLCASSIPGRGEQFFGPGTRLTVL.

The CDR3: CASSYAGLAETRYNEQFF. For the CDR3, the DNA is TGTGCCAGCAGTTACGCAGGACTGGCGGAAACCAGATACAATGAGCAGTTCTTC. V gene TRBV6-2 or TRBV6-3 combines with J gene TRBJ2-1; TRBD2 might be the D (5 bases). The CDR3 contains 18 residues. V lost 2 bases and J lost 4, with 21 bases in between. CDR1 and CDR2 (germline): MNHEY, SVGEGT.

This clonotype was seen many times. CDR3 bases: TGCAGTGCTCTCGGGACAGGAGGTCCTTATAGCAATCAGCCCCAGCATTTT. Amino acid sequence: CSALGTGGPYSNQPQHF. The chain employs TRBV20-1 and TRBJ1-5, with 8 bases identical to TRBD1. Germline V gene sequence: CDR1 DFQATT, CDR2 SNEGSKA (reference sequence). Trimming cost V 5 bases and J 0 bases; bases outside gene matches: 12. CDR3 length equals 17 residues.

This clonotype showed up many times. The chain carries TRBV12-3 or TRBV12-4 and TRBJ1-5; TRBD1 agrees at 7 bases. The CDR3 consists of 14 residues. J lost 6 bases, V lost 6 bases, and 8 bases had no gene match. CDR3 region: CASSQGTAAQPQHF. DNA of the CDR3: TGTGCCAGCAGCCAGGGGACAGCGGCTCAGCCCCAGCATTTT.

This clonotype was found a few times. The chain employs TRBV2 and TRBJ2-4, with D unresolved. The last part of the DNA fits TRBJ2-7 better; the J call may be wrong. Germline CDR1 is SNHLY and CDR2 is FYNNEI. The CDR3 has 12 amino acids. CDR3 region: CASSTPGLEQYF. Written as DNA, the CDR3 is TGTGCCAGCAGTACCCCCGGGCTCGAGCAGTACTTC.

This clonotype was seen many times. The rearrangement joins TRBV7-9 to TRBJ2-4; 7 bases are a match to TRBD1. The length of the CDR3 is 14 residues. V lost 5 bases to trimming and J lost 1 base; unmatched junction nucleotides: 2. Per the germline V gene, CDR1 is SEHNR and CDR2 is FQNEAQ (reference sequence). The CDR3 region has the DNA TGTGCCAGCAGCAAGACAGGGGCCAAAAACATTCAGTACTTC. The encoded protein is CASSKTGAKNIQYF.